This note documents a single TCR beta chain sequence. The antigen is not known. Looked up from germline, CDR1 is SSHAT and CDR2 is FNYEAQ (reference sequence). The V segment lost 3 bases and the J segment 4 bases; nucleotides outside the gene matches: 9. The CDR3 totals 15 residues. This sample was taken from a study of shared clonotypes between healthy human individuals. Terminally differentiated effector memory CD45RA+ cells were excluded by CCR7 positive selection of CD45RO-negative cells. Generated by immunoSEQ multiplex PCR, the TCRdb table keeps only in-frame clones and is missing some. The sample consists of 2 million to 2.5 million clones, more than 85% of them appearing once. The study's findings and limits: In general, naive subsets displayed greater estimated richness than memory subsets did. Sampling covered nothing but blood. Tissue TCR repertoires likely differ from those found in blood.

The sample consisted of naive CD8+ T cells from PBMCs. This sequence was found in a man between 18 and 35 years old in good health. Some clones in this sample may be carry-over from other donors' samples. This chain connects TRBV7-7 to TRBJ2-7; TRBD2 matches 7 bases. DNA for the CDR3: TGTGCCAGCAGCTTCCGTTCGGGGGGTAGATACGAGCAGTACTTC. This translates into CASSFRSGGRYEQYF.